Presented here are 21 T cell receptor beta chains from one specimen sequenced in a study of T cell responses to AZD1222 COVID-19 vaccine. Libraries were prepared by immunoSEQ multiplex PCR; TCRdb keeps only in-frame clonotypes and omits some of them. The sample carries roughly 180,000 clones, around nine tenths recorded once. Sequencing used peripheral blood, obtained on day 0 of AZD1222 vaccination. The receptors stem from an adult in good health.

The chain carries TRBV2 and TRBJ2-6; the match to TRBD1 covers 7 bases. This CDR3 region has 14 residues. Trimming cost V 8 bases and J 2 bases; bases outside gene matches: 3. Germline V gene lookup returns CDR1 SNHLY and CDR2 FYNNEI. The DNA of the CDR3 is TGTGCCAGCTCCGACAGGGCTGGGGCCAACGTCCTGACTTTC. Its protein product is CASSDRAGANVLTF.

This clone has just one count. V gene TRBV7-9 combines with J gene TRBJ1-1, with a possible D match to TRBD1 (6 bases). V gave up 0 bases and J gave up 1 base, with 9 bases separating them. The V gene's germline CDR1 is SEHNR and CDR2 FQNEAQ (reference sequence). The length of the CDR3 is 15 residues. The CDR3 is CASSLAGGSNTEAFF. The CDR3 DNA follows: TGTGCCAGCAGCTTAGCGGGGGGCTCGAACACTGAAGCTTTCTTT.

The chain links TRBV30 to TRBJ2-1, with TRBD2 matching 7 bases. Germline CDR1 reads GTSNPN; CDR2 reads SVGIG (reference sequence). The CDR3 has 16 amino acids. The trim removed 5 bases at V and 2 bases at J, leaving 12 bases unmatched. CDR3 region: CAWSYRTSTPYNEQFF. CDR3 coding DNA: TGTGCCTGGTCATACCGGACTAGTACCCCCTACAATGAGCAGTTCTTC.

This chain joins TRBV9 and TRBJ1-1; no reliable D call. Between the trimmed V and J ends, which lost 3 bases and 0 bases, there was a span of 12 bases. The CDR3 loop spans 15 amino acids. CDR1 is SGDLS and CDR2 is YYNGEE in the germline V gene. The CDR3 DNA sequence: TGTGCCAGCAGCGGCTCGGCCGGCATGAACACTGAAGCTTTCTTT. Encoded protein: CASSGSAGMNTEAFF.

This chain uses TRBV7-6 with TRBJ2-5; D is possibly TRBD1 (6 bases). CDR3 size: 15 residues. The germline V and J ends were trimmed by 5 bases and 3 bases, with 16 bases remaining between them. CDR1 is SGHVS, CDR2 FNYEAQ, per germline. The CDR3 here is CASSRRQVLEETQYF. The CDR3 region has the DNA TGTGCCAGCAGCCGTCGACAGGTCCTGGAAGAGACCCAGTACTTC.

This chain uses TRBV7-3 with TRBJ2-3; D call uncertain. Germline V gene data show CDR1 as SGHTA and CDR2 as FQGTGA. CDR3 length: 13 amino acids. The V end was cut by 3 bases, the J end by 2 bases, with 6 bases between. In nucleotides, the CDR3 is TGTGCCAGCAGCTTCATCCTCACAGATACGCAGTATTTT. This encodes CASSFILTDTQYF.

The V and J genes are TRBV5-4 and TRBJ2-1, with 11 positions matching TRBD2. V shed 3 bases and J 6 bases; nucleotides not matched to a gene: 5. Germline values: CDR1 SGHNT, CDR2 YYREEE (reference sequence). There are 15 residues in the CDR3. The DNA of the CDR3 is TGTGCCAGCAGCTACCCCGGGACTAGCGGCAATGAGCAGTTCTTC. Translating it yields CASSYPGTSGNEQFF.

This chain links TRBV7-3 with TRBJ2-1; no definite D call. CDR1 is SGHTA, CDR2 FQGTGA, per germline. This CDR3 region has 13 residues. The V end lost 2 bases, the J end lost 8 bases, and 10 bases lay between the germline ends. The CDR3 nucleotides are TGTGCCAGCAGCTTATCCTCTAGATATGAGCAGTTCTTC. It encodes CASSLSSRYEQFF.

This clone has just one count. V gene TRBV7-8 combines with J gene TRBJ1-3; perhaps TRBD1 as D (5 bases). Germline V gene data show CDR1 as SGHVS and CDR2 as FQNEAQ. Trimming stripped 2 bases from V and 0 bases from J, with 8 bases between. The CDR3 totals 15 residues. CDR3 DNA sequence: TGTGCCAGCAGCTTAAGGGGCAGCTCTGGAAACACCATATATTTT. Translating gives CASSLRGSSGNTIYF.

This rearrangement joins TRBV5-1 to TRBJ2-2; 7 bases agree with TRBD2. The V gene's germline CDR1 is SGHRS and CDR2 YFSETQ. The CDR3 extends over 14 amino acids. V lost 4 bases, J lost 3 bases, and 3 bases stayed unmatched. In nucleotides, the CDR3 is TGCGCCAGCAGCGCGGGGGTGGACACCGGGGAGCTGTTTTTT. Translated, it gives CASSAGVDTGELFF.

The chain has TRBV6-2 or TRBV6-3 and TRBJ2-3; 8 positions match TRBD2. The CDR3 is 17 amino acids. The junction had 11 bases not matched to a gene; V was cut back by 6 bases and J by 0 bases. Germline values: CDR1 MNHEY, CDR2 SVGEGT. The CDR3 bases are TGTGCCAGCAGCTTACCGTTAGCGGGACTTAGCACAGATACGCAGTATTTT. Translated, it gives CASSLPLAGLSTDTQYF.

The chain links TRBV9 to TRBJ1-2; no reliable D call. V was trimmed by 4 bases and J by 2 bases, leaving 3 bases between them. CDR1 and CDR2 (germline): SGDLS, YYNGEE. This CDR3 is 11 amino acids long. The CDR3 sequence is CASSQNYGYTF. In DNA form, the CDR3 reads TGTGCCAGCAGCCAGAACTATGGCTACACCTTC.

The CDR3 region has the DNA TGTGCCAGCAAACCCCGGGCAGGGGGCTATGGCTACACCTTC. Translating it yields CASKPRAGGYGYTF. J is TRBJ1-2 and V is TRBV27, with 7 bases matching TRBD1. Looked up from germline, CDR1 is MNHEY and CDR2 is SMNVEV (reference sequence). There are 14 residues in the CDR3. Losses at the gene ends were 7 bases for V and 4 bases for J; bases not matched to a gene: 9.

This clone has more than one count but fewer than ten. The chain is built from TRBV6-5 and TRBJ1-1; 7 bases fit TRBD1. The CDR3 is 12 amino acids. Germline-derived CDR1 and CDR2 are MNHEY and SVGAGI. Unmatched junction bases numbered 9, after V lost 7 bases and J lost 10 bases. In DNA, the CDR3 is TGTGCCAGCACGGCTAAAAGGGGGCCAGCTTTCTTT. Its protein is CASTAKRGPAFF.

The chain carries TRBV18 and TRBJ2-5; 7 positions agree with TRBD1. The V gene end was trimmed by 3 bases and the J gene end by 0 bases; junction bases not matched to a gene: 4. The CDR3 runs to 15 residues. Germline CDR1 reads KGHSH; CDR2 reads LQKENI. The chain's CDR3 is CASSPQQGYQETQYF. CDR3 sequence (DNA): TGTGCCAGCTCACCTCAACAGGGGTACCAAGAGACCCAGTACTTC.

The gene calls are TRBV5-1 and TRBJ1-2, with 7 nucleotides matching TRBD1. Germline V lookup: CDR1 SGHRS, CDR2 YFSETQ. Germline trimming cut 6 bases from V and 1 base from J; bases unmatched to any gene: 6. This CDR3 spans 14 amino acids. DNA for the CDR3: TGCGCCAGCAACCTACAGGGGAGTAACTATGGCTACACCTTC. Protein product: CASNLQGSNYGYTF.

This clone has only one observation. The chain carries TRBV3-1 (or the pseudogene TRBV3-2) and TRBJ2-1, with D possibly matching TRBD2 (5 bases). V gave up 4 bases and J gave up 6 bases, with 19 bases separating them. From germline, CDR1 is LGHDT and CDR2 YNNKEL (reference sequence). The CDR3 sequence is 16 residues long. CDR3 coding DNA: TGTGCCAGCAGCCCCCCAGGTGGAGGTCGCGGCAATGAGCAGTTCTTC. Translated, it gives CASSPPGGGRGNEQFF.

V is TRBV15 and J is TRBJ2-3; possibly TRBD1 or TRBD2 for D (5 bases each). From germline, CDR1 is LNHNV and CDR2 YYDKDF (reference sequence). The CDR3 covers 16 residues. V was trimmed by 0 bases and J by 4 bases, leaving 14 bases between them. Written as DNA, the CDR3 is TGTGCCACCAGCAGAGATCGCGCAGGGAGCCCAGATACGCAGTATTTT. Its translation is CATSRDRAGSPDTQYF.

The chain combines TRBV5-8 with TRBJ1-2; D not certain. The germline V gene has CDR1 SGHTS and CDR2 YDEGEE. V was cut by 4 bases and J by 0 bases, with 7 bases left in between. This CDR3 contains 13 residues. CDR3 DNA sequence: TGTGCCAGCAGCAAGATGGCTAACTATGGCTACACCTTC. Its translation: CASSKMANYGYTF.

The chain links TRBV5-6 to TRBJ1-2, with D unclear. Trimming cost V 2 bases and J 5 bases, with 10 bases left between them. Germline lookup yields CDR1 SGHDT and CDR2 YYEEEE. CDR3 size: 13 residues. This chain's CDR3 is CASSFGRAYGYTF. The CDR3 bases are TGTGCCAGCAGCTTCGGCCGGGCTTATGGCTACACCTTC.

This chain links TRBV4-3 with TRBJ1-2, with TRBD1 identical over 10 bases. The trim removed 4 bases at V and 7 bases at J, leaving 6 bases unmatched. This CDR3 has 14 residues. The germline V gene encodes CDR1 LGHNA and CDR2 YSLEER. CDR3 coding DNA: TGCGCCAGCAGCCCGGGACAGGGGATCGGTGGCTACACCTTC. It specifies CASSPGQGIGGYTF.